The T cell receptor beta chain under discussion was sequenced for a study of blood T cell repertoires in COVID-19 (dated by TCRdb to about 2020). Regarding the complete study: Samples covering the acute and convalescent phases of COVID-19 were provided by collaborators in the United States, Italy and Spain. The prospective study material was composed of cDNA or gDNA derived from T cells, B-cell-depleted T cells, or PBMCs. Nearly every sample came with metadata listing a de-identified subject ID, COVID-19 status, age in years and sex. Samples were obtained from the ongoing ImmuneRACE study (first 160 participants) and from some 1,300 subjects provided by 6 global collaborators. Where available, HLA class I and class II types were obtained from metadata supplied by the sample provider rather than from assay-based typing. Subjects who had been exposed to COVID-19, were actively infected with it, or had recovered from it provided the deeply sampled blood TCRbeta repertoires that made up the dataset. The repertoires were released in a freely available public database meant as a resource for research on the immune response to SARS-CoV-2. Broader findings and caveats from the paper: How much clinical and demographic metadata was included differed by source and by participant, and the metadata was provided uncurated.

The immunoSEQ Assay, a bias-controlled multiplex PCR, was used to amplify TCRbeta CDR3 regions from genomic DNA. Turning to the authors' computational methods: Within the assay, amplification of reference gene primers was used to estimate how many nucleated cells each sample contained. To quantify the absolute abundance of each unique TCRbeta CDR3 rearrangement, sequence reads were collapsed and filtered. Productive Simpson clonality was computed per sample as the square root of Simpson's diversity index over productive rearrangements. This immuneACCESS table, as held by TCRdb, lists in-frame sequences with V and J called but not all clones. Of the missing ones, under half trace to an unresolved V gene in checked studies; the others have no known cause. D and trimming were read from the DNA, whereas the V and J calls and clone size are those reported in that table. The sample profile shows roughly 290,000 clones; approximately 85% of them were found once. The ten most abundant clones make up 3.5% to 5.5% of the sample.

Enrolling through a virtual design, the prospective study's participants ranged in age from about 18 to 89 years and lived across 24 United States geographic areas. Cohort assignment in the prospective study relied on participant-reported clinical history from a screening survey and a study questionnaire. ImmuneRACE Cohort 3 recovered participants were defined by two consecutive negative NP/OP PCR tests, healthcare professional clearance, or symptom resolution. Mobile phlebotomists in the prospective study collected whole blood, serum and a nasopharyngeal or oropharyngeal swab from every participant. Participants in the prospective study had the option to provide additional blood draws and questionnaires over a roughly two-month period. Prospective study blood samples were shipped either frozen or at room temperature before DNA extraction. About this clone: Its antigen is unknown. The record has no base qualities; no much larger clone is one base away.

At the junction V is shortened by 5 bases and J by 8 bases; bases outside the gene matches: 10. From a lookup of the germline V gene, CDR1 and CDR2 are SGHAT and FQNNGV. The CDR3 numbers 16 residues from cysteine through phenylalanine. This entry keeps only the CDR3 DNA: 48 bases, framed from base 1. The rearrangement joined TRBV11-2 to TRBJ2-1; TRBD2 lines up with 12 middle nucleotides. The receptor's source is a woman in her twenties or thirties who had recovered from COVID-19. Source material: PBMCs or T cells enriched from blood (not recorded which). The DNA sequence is TGTGCCAGCAGCGGATGGACTAGCGGGGCTAACGATGAGCAGTTCTTC. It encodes CASSGWTSGANDEQFF.